Listed below are T cell receptor beta chains from one sample, sequenced in a study of cytomegalovirus exposure and HLA in healthy donors. This table comes from immunoSEQ multiplex PCR, and its TCRdb copy is limited to in-frame clones, with some not included. The data contain tens of thousands of clones, roughly 79% of them seen just once; the ten biggest clones take up approximately 0.6%. The specimen was PBMCs. All receptors derive from a man under 40 in good health and CMV-seronegative. CDR3s include the opening cysteine and the closing phenylalanine or tryptophan. The order of the fields is clone size, J gene, D gene, V gene, CDR3 protein, CDR3 DNA. A D gene is named only where the DNA matches it firmly. The size entry is marked missing in some rows and otherwise reads once, few, many or a size class.

. TRBJ1-2 TRBD1 TRBV13 CASSLRDREAPFYGYTF TGTGCCAGCAGCTTAAGGGACAGGGAGGCCCCGTTCTATGGCTACACCTTC
few TRBJ1-4 TRBD1 TRBV4-2 CASSQPGQGNEKLFF TGTGCCAGCAGCCAGCCGGGACAGGGTAATGAAAAACTGTTTTTT
. TRBJ2-7 TRBD1 TRBV4-3 CATSSGQTVEQYF TGCGCCACTAGCTCGGGACAGACGGTCGAGCAGTACTTC
. TRBJ1-5 . TRBV19 CASSMTENQPQHF TGTGCCAGTAGTATGACTGAAAATCAGCCCCAGCATTTT
. TRBJ2-1 TRBD1 TRBV7-2 CASSLDRGSYNEQFF TGTGCCAGCAGCTTAGACAGGGGTTCCTACAATGAGCAGTTCTTC
. TRBJ2-4 . TRBV11-2 CASSRTGQNAKNIQYF TGTGCCAGCAGCCGCACTGGACAGAATGCCAAAAACATTCAGTACTTC
few TRBJ2-7 . TRBV11-2 CASRLGTFSAEYF TGTGCCAGCAGATTGGGGACTTTTTCCGCGGAGTACTTC
. TRBJ1-1 . TRBV6-5 CASSYAANTEAFF TGTGCCAGCAGTTACGCGGCGAACACTGAAGCTTTCTTT
. TRBJ1-1 . TRBV7-3 CASSPRQNTEAFF TGTGCCAGCAGCCCCAGACAGAACACTGAAGCTTTCTTT
. TRBJ2-3 TRBD2 TRBV10-3 CAISGRDNREGRDTQYF TGTGCCATCAGTGGAAGGGACAACCGGGAGGGGCGAGATACGCAGTATTTT
. TRBJ1-1 . TRBV9 CASSVDTGSEAFF TGTGCCAGCAGCGTGGACACCGGGAGCGAAGCTTTCTTT
. TRBJ2-1 . TRBV11-3 CASSLDTYNEQFF TGTGCCAGCAGCTTAGACACTTACAATGAGCAGTTCTTC
once TRBJ2-1 . TRBV13 CASSSGLNNEQFF TGTGCCAGCAGCTCTGGACTCAACAATGAGCAGTTCTTC
. TRBJ2-3 TRBD1 TRBV6-5 CASSYRDRGRDTQYF TGTGCCAGCAGCTACCGGGACAGGGGAAGAGATACGCAGTATTTT
. TRBJ1-1 . TRBV20-1 CSARGLTEAFF TGCAGTGCTAGAGGACTTACTGAAGCTTTCTTT
. TRBJ1-4 . TRBV7-2 CASSFYSNEKLFF TGTGCCAGCAGCTTTTATTCTAATGAAAAACTGTTTTTT
. TRBJ1-2 TRBD1 TRBV9 CASSVAPQGAGGYGYTF TGTGCCAGCAGCGTAGCTCCCCAGGGGGCTGGCGGCTATGGCTACACCTTC
. TRBJ1-2 TRBD1 TRBV2 CASSTPGQGALNYGYTF TGTGCCAGCAGCACCCCGGGACAGGGGGCTTTAAACTATGGCTACACCTTC
. TRBJ2-7 TRBD2 TRBV7-2 CASSSRTSGGNEQYF TGTGCCAGCTCATCGAGGACTAGCGGGGGTAACGAGCAGTACTTC
once TRBJ1-2 . TRBV29-1 CSVVGGYGYTF TGCAGCGTTGTAGGGGGATATGGCTACACCTTC
. TRBJ2-1 . TRBV5-4 CASSFKTGNSYNEQFF TGTGCCAGCAGCTTCAAGACGGGTAACTCCTACAATGAGCAGTTCTTC
. TRBJ2-1 TRBD2 TRBV10-3 CAISGPGGRDNEQFF TGTGCCATCAGTGGTCCGGGGGGGCGGGACAATGAGCAGTTCTTC
. TRBJ2-3 . TRBV11-2 CASSLGSPEVTDTQYF TGTGCCAGCAGCTTAGGGTCACCCGAGGTGACAGATACGCAGTATTTT
. TRBJ1-4 . TRBV7-9 CASSFLTPTGSNEKLFF TGTGCCAGCAGCTTCTTAACACCGACAGGCTCTAATGAAAAACTGTTTTTT
. TRBJ1-2 . TRBV7-9 CASSLKGGTNYGYTF TGTGCCAGCAGCTTAAAAGGGGGAACTAACTATGGCTACACCTTC
. TRBJ2-7 . TRBV11-2 CASSPHSYEQYF TGTGCCAGCAGCCCGCACTCCTACGAGCAGTACTTC
. TRBJ2-3 . TRBV11-1 CASSLTVNTQYF TGTGCCAGCAGCTTAACAGTCAATACGCAGTATTTT
. TRBJ1-2 . TRBV14 CASSQGYSSIYGYTF TGTGCCAGCAGCCAAGGTTACAGCAGTATCTATGGCTACACCTTC
. TRBJ2-3 . TRBV11-2 CASSLDGSSTDTQYF TGTGCCAGCAGCTTAGACGGGAGCAGCACAGATACGCAGTATTTT
. TRBJ1-1 . TRBV27 CASSLLPGWAEAFF TGTGCCAGCAGTTTACTTCCAGGGTGGGCTGAAGCTTTCTTT
. TRBJ2-1 TRBD2 TRBV13 CASSPSPMTSGSRDEQFF TGTGCCAGCAGCCCCTCCCCTATGACTAGCGGGAGTAGGGATGAGCAGTTCTTC
. TRBJ2-7 . TRBV7-6 CASSPDAGLHEQYF TGTGCCAGCAGCCCGGACGCGGGTTTACACGAGCAGTACTTC
. TRBJ1-2 . TRBV12-5 CASGRGQVYGYTF TGTGCTAGTGGGAGGGGACAAGTCTATGGCTACACCTTC
few TRBJ2-6 . TRBV21-1 CASSKDSHSGANVLTF TGTGCCAGCAGCAAAGACAGCCACTCTGGGGCCAACGTCCTGACTTTC
. TRBJ1-1 TRBD1 TRBV2 CASSAFVGRTGGTNTEAFF TGTGCCAGCAGTGCATTCGTTGGGAGAACAGGGGGCACGAACACTGAAGCTTTCTTT
. TRBJ1-5 . TRBV19 CASSWGGLANQPQHF TGTGCCAGTAGTTGGGGGGGCTTGGCCAATCAGCCCCAGCATTTT
. TRBJ1-2 . TRBV7-9 CASSSRQGNYGYTF TGTGCCAGCAGCTCGCGGCAGGGGAACTATGGCTACACCTTC
. TRBJ2-1 . TRBV6-1 CASFRGADNEQFF TGTGCCAGCTTTCGGGGGGCTGACAATGAGCAGTTCTTC
. TRBJ2-7 . TRBV5-1 CASSLAASMSYEQYF TGCGCCAGCAGCTTGGCGGCTAGTATGTCCTACGAGCAGTACTTC
. TRBJ1-1 . TRBV7-6 CASSPKQGTEAFF TGTGCCAGCAGCCCGAAACAGGGAACTGAAGCTTTCTTT
. TRBJ2-5 . TRBV5-1 CASSLGGGQETQYF TGCGCCAGCAGCTTGGGGGGCGGCCAAGAGACCCAGTACTTC
. TRBJ1-2 . TRBV7-8 CASSLFPFQGTYGYTF TGTGCCAGCAGCTTATTTCCTTTTCAGGGGACCTATGGCTACACCTTC
. TRBJ2-7 . TRBV7-6 CASSLNQGNYEQYF TGTGCCAGCAGCTTGAACCAGGGAAACTACGAGCAGTACTTC
. TRBJ2-1 TRBD2 TRBV15 CATSISPSGASKQFF TGTGCCACCAGCATTTCGCCTAGCGGGGCGTCTAAGCAGTTCTTC
. TRBJ2-5 TRBD1 TRBV2 CASSDDRGQETQYF TGTGCCAGCAGTGATGACAGGGGCCAAGAGACCCAGTACTTC
few TRBJ2-3 . TRBV5-1 CASQKDGTSTDTQYF TGCGCCAGCCAGAAGGACGGGACTAGCACAGATACGCAGTATTTT
. TRBJ1-2 . TRBV5-1 CASSLDRSYGYTF TGCGCCAGCAGCTTGGACCGAAGCTATGGTTACACCTTC
. TRBJ1-6 TRBD1 TRBV5-4 CASSPDRAYNSPLHF TGTGCCAGCAGCCCCGACAGGGCCTATAATTCACCCCTCCACTTT
once TRBJ2-3 . TRBV11-2 CASSPAGRASTDTQYF TGTGCCAGCAGCCCGGCGGGCCGAGCGAGCACAGATACGCAGTATTTT
once TRBJ2-1 TRBD2 TRBV7-6 CASSLLTGGSYNEQFF TGTGCCAGCAGCTTACTAACGGGAGGGTCCTACAATGAGCAGTTCTTC
once TRBJ1-2 . TRBV9 CASSERQNYGYTF TGTGCCAGCAGCGAACGACAGAACTATGGCTACACCTTC
. TRBJ1-1 . TRBV11-2 CASSLGANTEAFF TGTGCCAGCAGCTTAGGGGCGAACACTGAAGCTTTCTTT
. TRBJ2-7 . TRBV27 CASSLGGWVGTYEQYF TGTGCCAGCAGTTTAGGGGGGTGGGTTGGGACCTACGAGCAGTACTTC
. TRBJ2-5 TRBD1 TRBV4-1 CASSQDRGKETQYF TGCGCCAGCAGCCAAGACAGGGGGAAAGAGACCCAGTACTTC
. TRBJ1-6 TRBD1 TRBV7-6 CASSPEDRANSPLHF TGTGCCAGCAGCCCGGAGGACAGGGCCAATTCACCCCTCCACTTT